Sequencing of this T cell receptor (beta chain) was carried out in a study of T cells in Graves' hyperthyroidism and ophthalmopathy. Orbital computed tomography, thyroid ultrasound, serum thyroxine and TRAb, and clinical symptoms together informed the diagnoses. Amplified TCR beta CDR3 regions derived from RNA transcripts. HTBI primers were used for first-round RT-PCR of the TCR CDR3. TCRdb independently ran MiXCR on the multiplex PCR reads; one entry per CDR3 protein. This sample has around 620,000 distinct CDR3 sequences, with 15% to 20% found just once. This clonotype was picked up a small number of times. Germline V gene lookup returns CDR1 SEHNR and CDR2 FQNEAQ (reference sequence). This CDR3 is 16 amino acids long. The V and J ends lost 1 base and 4 bases respectively, with 11 bases between them.

The receptor's source is a woman in her thirties with Graves' hyperthyroidism. The chain joins TRBV7-9 to TRBJ2-6; D perhaps matches TRBD1 (6 bases). The sequenced sample consisted of blood. DNA of the CDR3: TGTGCCAGCAGCTTAGACACAGGGTACGGGGCCAACGTCCTGACTTTC. This translates into CASSLDTGYGANVLTF.